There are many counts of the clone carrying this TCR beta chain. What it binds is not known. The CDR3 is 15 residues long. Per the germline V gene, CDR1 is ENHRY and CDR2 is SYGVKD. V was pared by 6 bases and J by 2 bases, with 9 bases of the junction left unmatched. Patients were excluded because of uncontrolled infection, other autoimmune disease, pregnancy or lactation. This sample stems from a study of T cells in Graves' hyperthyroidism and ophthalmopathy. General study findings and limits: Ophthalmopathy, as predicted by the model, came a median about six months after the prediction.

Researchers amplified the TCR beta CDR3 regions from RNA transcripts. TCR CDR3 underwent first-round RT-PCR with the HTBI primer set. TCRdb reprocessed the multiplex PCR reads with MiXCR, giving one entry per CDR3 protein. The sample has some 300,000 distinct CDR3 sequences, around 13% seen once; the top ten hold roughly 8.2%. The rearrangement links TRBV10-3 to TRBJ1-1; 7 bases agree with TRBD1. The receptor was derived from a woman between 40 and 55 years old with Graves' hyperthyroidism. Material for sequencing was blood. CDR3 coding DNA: TGTGCCATCAGGGGGTCCGGACAGGTTAACACTGAAGCTTTCTTT. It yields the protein CAIRGSGQVNTEAFF.